The rows below give T cell receptor beta chains drawn from one sample of a study of blood T cells in healthy people across ages. One entry per CDR3 protein results from TCRdb running MiXCR on the 5' RACE reads. The table includes 700,000 to 950,000 distinct CDR3 sequences, 58% detected once. Input material: blood. The receptor source for this set is a man aged 25-45 years in good health. Each CDR3 is given with its conserved first and last residue. D genes are given only for firm matches. Clone size is stated in some rows and not others, as once, few, many or a class when expanded.

-,-,TRBJ2-7,TRBV6-2/TRBV6-3,CASGEIGITYEQYF,TGTGCCAGCGGGGAAATTGGGATCACCTACGAGCAGTACTTC
-,-,TRBJ2-5,TRBV18,CASSPVADYQETQYF,TGTGCCAGCTCACCAGTAGCGGATTACCAAGAGACCCAGTACTTC
-,-,TRBJ2-3,TRBV7-2,CASNSGLGADTQYF,TGTGCCAGCAATTCAGGGTTAGGTGCAGATACGCAGTATTTT
-,many,TRBJ2-7,TRBV4-2,CASSQGRDGTYEQYF,TGTGCCAGCAGCCAAGGCAGGGACGGAACCTACGAGCAGTACTTC
TRBD2,-,TRBJ2-7,TRBV20-1,CSALAGVNYEQYF,TGCAGTGCTTTAGCGGGAGTCAACTACGAGCAGTACTTC
-,-,TRBJ2-2,TRBV4-3,CASSQEVRDLNTGELFF,TGCGCCAGCAGCCAAGAGGTCAGGGACCTGAACACCGGGGAGCTGTTTTTT
TRBD2,-,TRBJ2-3,TRBV4-1,CASSQRTSPGLAGMTDTQYF,TGCGCCAGCAGCCAACGTACGTCCCCAGGACTAGCGGGGATGACAGATACGCAGTATTTT
TRBD1,-,TRBJ2-1,TRBV5-1,CASIRDRPNEQFF,TGCGCCAGCATCCGGGACAGGCCGAATGAGCAGTTCTTC
-,-,TRBJ2-5,TRBV9,CASSVGVAGNLQETQYF,TGTGCCAGCAGCGTAGGAGTTGCGGGCAACTTACAAGAGACCCAGTACTTC
TRBD1,few,TRBJ2-7,TRBV4-2,CASSQYRGRSYEQYF,TGTGCCAGCAGCCAATACAGGGGCAGGTCCTACGAGCAGTACTTC
-,-,TRBJ2-3,TRBV7-2,CASSPSMGIRTDTQYF,TGTGCCAGCAGCCCGTCAATGGGAATCCGCACAGATACGCAGTATTTT
-,once,TRBJ1-2,TRBV20-1,CSAREVGGPYGYTF,TGCAGTGCTAGAGAGGTTGGGGGTCCCTATGGCTACACCTTC
-,-,TRBJ2-6,TRBV7-6,CASTPAPGSGANVLTF,TGTGCCAGCACCCCCGCACCGGGCTCTGGGGCCAACGTCCTGACTTTC
-,-,TRBJ2-7,TRBV10-3,CAIRDDYEQYF,TGTGCCATCAGGGATGACTACGAGCAGTACTTC
-,-,TRBJ1-1,TRBV5-1,CASRVLDSNTEAFF,TGCGCCAGCAGAGTGCTAGACAGTAACACTGAAGCTTTCTTT
-,few,TRBJ2-4,TRBV20-1,CSARGWLGGNIQYF,TGCAGTGCTAGAGGCTGGCTAGGGGGAAACATTCAGTACTTC
TRBD1,few,TRBJ2-6,TRBV29-1,CSVGDRRGSGANVLTF,TGCAGCGTGGGGGACAGGCGTGGCTCTGGGGCCAACGTCCTGACTTTC
-,once,TRBJ2-1,TRBV7-7,CASSLALASDEQFF,TGTGCCAGCAGCTTAGCGTTGGCTAGCGATGAGCAGTTCTTC
TRBD1,-,TRBJ1-2,TRBV5-6,CASNLRDRGRNYGYTF,TGTGCCAGCAATCTCAGGGACAGGGGGAGAAACTATGGCTACACCTTC
-,-,TRBJ1-5,TRBV4-2,CASSQDPEYSNQPQHF,TGTGCCAGCAGCCAAGATCCAGAGTATAGCAATCAGCCCCAGCATTTT
TRBD2,-,TRBJ2-3,TRBV11-2,CASSLEAGSNTQYF,TGTGCCAGCAGCTTAGAAGCGGGATCAAATACGCAGTATTTT
-,-,TRBJ1-1,TRBV20-1,CSASELSPEAFF,TGCAGTGCTAGTGAGCTGAGCCCTGAAGCTTTCTTT
TRBD2,few,TRBJ2-7,TRBV7-2,CASSQTSGSGYEQYF,TGTGCCAGCAGCCAAACTAGCGGGAGTGGGTACGAGCAGTACTTC
-,-,TRBJ1-2,TRBV20-1,CSASPTGKPLNGYTF,TGCAGTGCTAGCCCCACAGGCAAGCCCTTAAATGGCTACACCTTC
-,-,TRBJ2-3,TRBV4-3,CAGSRGIGNTQYF,TGCGCCGGCAGCCGCGGAATCGGGAATACGCAGTATTTT
-,many,TRBJ2-1,TRBV4-2,CASRQGGEQFF,TGTGCCAGCAGGCAGGGGGGTGAGCAGTTCTTC
-,-,TRBJ2-3,TRBV20-1,CSARDETWADTQYF,TGCAGTGCTAGAGATGAGACTTGGGCAGATACGCAGTATTTT
-,few,TRBJ2-1,TRBV6-2/TRBV6-3,CASSSSTSFHEQFF,TGTGCCAGCAGTTCCTCGACTAGTTTCCATGAGCAGTTCTTC
-,-,TRBJ2-7,TRBV28,CASSLASSDSYEQYF,TGTGCCAGCAGTTTAGCCTCTAGCGACTCCTACGAGCAGTACTTC
-,few,TRBJ2-7,TRBV12-3/TRBV12-4,CASSSAERGSEQYF,TGTGCCAGCAGTTCAGCGGAGAGGGGATCGGAGCAGTACTTC
TRBD2,-,TRBJ2-7,TRBV29-1,CSVELAGASDEQYF,TGCAGCGTTGAATTGGCGGGAGCTAGCGACGAGCAGTACTTC
-,once,TRBJ1-2,TRBV4-3,CASSQDDRNYGYTF,TGCGCCAGCAGCCAAGACGACAGAAACTATGGCTACACCTTC
-,-,TRBJ2-7,TRBV12-3/TRBV12-4,CASSLAPIAAPSNEQYF,TGTGCCAGCAGTTTAGCGCCTATCGCAGCACCCTCCAACGAGCAGTACTTC
TRBD1,few,TRBJ2-6,TRBV18,CASSPRQGSGANVLTF,TGTGCCAGCAGCCCCCGACAGGGATCAGGGGCCAACGTCCTGACTTTC
-,-,TRBJ1-4,TRBV29-1,CSHQGTCEKLFF,TGCAGTCATCAGGGGACATGCGAAAAACTGTTTTTT
-,few,TRBJ2-7,TRBV3-1,CASSQMSEQYF,TGTGCCAGCAGCCAGATGAGCGAGCAGTACTTC
TRBD2,-,TRBJ2-1,TRBV4-1,CASSQEPAGDEQFF,TGCGCCAGCAGCCAAGAACCCGCGGGGGATGAGCAGTTCTTC
-,-,TRBJ1-1,TRBV5-1,CASSSLGSGRNTEAFF,TGCGCCAGCAGCTCTCTAGGGTCGGGGCGGAACACTGAAGCTTTCTTT
-,few,TRBJ1-1,TRBV25-1,CASTMGDTEAFF,TGTGCCAGCACGATGGGGGACACTGAAGCTTTCTTT
-,few,TRBJ2-7,TRBV20-1,CSALLSTGYEQYF,TGCAGTGCCCTATTAAGTACAGGGTACGAGCAGTACTTC
TRBD2,few,TRBJ2-3,TRBV30,CAWTNGLGPDTQYF,TGTGCCTGGACTAATGGACTAGGCCCAGATACGCAGTATTTT
-,-,TRBJ1-6,TRBV27,CASSLMGSQRGSYNSPLHF,TGTGCCAGCAGTTTGATGGGGTCACAAAGGGGCTCCTATAATTCACCCCTCCACTTT
-,-,TRBJ2-1,TRBV29-1,CSARTSALNEQFF,TGCAGTGCTAGGACCTCCGCTTTGAATGAGCAGTTCTTC
TRBD1,-,TRBJ2-7,TRBV4-3,CASSRGTGPYEQYF,TGCGCCAGCAGCCGGGGGACAGGGCCCTACGAGCAGTACTTC
TRBD2,-,TRBJ2-3,TRBV18,CASETAGTQYF,TGTGCCAGCGAGACAGCGGGAACGCAGTATTTT
-,few,TRBJ1-2,TRBV10-3,CAISVERGYGYTF,TGTGCCATCAGTGTGGAGCGTGGGTATGGCTACACCTTC
-,few,TRBJ1-2,TRBV5-1,CASSLELLSGAGYTF,TGCGCCAGCAGCTTGGAACTTCTTTCAGGGGCCGGCTACACCTTC
-,-,TRBJ2-4,TRBV27,CASSPGGQARGIQYF,TGTGCCAGCAGTCCGGGGGGACAGGCCCGGGGCATTCAGTACTTC
TRBD1,once,TRBJ1-2,TRBV4-2,CASSQSQGEWTGYTF,TGTGCCAGCAGCCAGAGTCAGGGGGAATGGACAGGCTACACCTTC
-,-,TRBJ2-6,TRBV3-1,CASSFTGPSGANVLTF,TGTGCCAGCAGCTTTACGGGCCCTTCTGGGGCCAACGTCCTGACTTTC
-,-,TRBJ2-5,TRBV29-1,CSVGGLVETQYF,TGCAGCGTTGGGGGACTTGTGGAGACCCAGTACTTC